These 8 T cell receptor beta chains originate from one sample sequenced in a study of Ad26.COV2.S vaccination and SARS-CoV-2 variants. Clones were sequenced by immunoSEQ multiplex PCR, and TCRdb holds only the in-frame ones, with some missing. The data contain 240,000 or so clones, around 87% of them singletons. Regarding treatment: about 20 received Ad26.COV2.S at low or high dose, single or two shots; 5 received placebo; per-sample allocation not given. Each sample was drawn 63 days after the first injection (of vaccine or placebo). The source material was peripheral blood, sampled in a trial of Ad26.COV2.S vaccine versus placebo. The receptors originated from a person aged 18-65 years who received the Ad26.COV2.S COVID-19 vaccine or a placebo.

The chain combines TRBV18 with TRBJ1-4; no firm D call. Germline V gene sequence: CDR1 KGHSH, CDR2 LQKENI. Trimming cost V 3 bases and J 11 bases, with 16 bases left between them. The CDR3 sequence is 14 residues long. CDR3 in DNA: TGTGCCAGCTCACCGAGTAACAGTCAAGGGAAACTGTTTTTT. This sequence encodes CASSPSNSQGKLFF. The full variable domain, rest sourced from reference TRBV18 and TRBJ1-4, is NAGVMQNPRHLVRRRGQEARLRCSPMKGHSHVYWYRQLPEEGLKFMVYLQKENIIDESGMPKERFSAEFPKEGPSILRIQQVVRGDSAAYFCASSPSNSQGKLFFGSGTQLSVL.

The chain carries TRBV19 and TRBJ1-2; no clear D gene. This CDR3 spans 17 amino acids. V lost 5 bases to trimming and J lost 2 bases, with 21 bases between them. Germline V gene data show CDR1 as LNHDA and CDR2 as SQIVND (reference sequence). Here the CDR3 reads CASSLSSTGKPNYGYTF. The CDR3 DNA is TGTGCCAGTAGTCTTTCCTCCACGGGAAAGCCCAACTATGGCTACACCTTC. Full variable domain (missing parts from reference TRBV19 and TRBJ1-2): DGGITQSPKYLFRKEGQNVTLSCEQNLNHDAMYWYRQDPGQGLRLIYYSQIVNDFQKGDIAEGYSVSREKKESFPLTVTSAQKNPTAFYLCASSLSSTGKPNYGYTFGSGTRLTVV.

The chain uses TRBV7-6 and TRBJ1-5; 9 nucleotides line up with TRBD1. The CDR3 has 15 residues. The V gene's germline CDR1 is SGHVS and CDR2 FNYEAQ. With 5 bases clipped from V and 9 bases from J, the junction kept 11 bases outside the gene matches. The CDR3 sequence is CASSGDRDRVGPQHF. Written as DNA, the CDR3 is TGTGCCAGCAGCGGCGACCGGGACAGGGTCGGGCCCCAGCATTTT.

This CDR3 reads CASSQYRDRSSPLHF. For the CDR3, the DNA is TGTGCCAGCAGCCAGTACCGGGACAGAAGTTCACCCCTCCACTTT. The chain couples TRBV3-1 (or the pseudogene TRBV3-2) to TRBJ1-6, with 7 positions matching TRBD1. The CDR3 totals 15 residues. V lost 3 bases and J lost 9; bases outside the gene matches: 8. The germline V gene encodes CDR1 LGHDT and CDR2 YNNKEL (reference sequence).

This clone is classed as medium-sized. The chain combines TRBV25-1 with TRBJ2-7; D not certain. Germline loops: CDR1 MGHDK, CDR2 SYGVNS. With 4 bases removed from V and 3 bases from J, the gap between germline ends came to 13 bases. The length of the CDR3 is 14 residues. The CDR3 bases are TGTGCCAGCAGTGGACTTACCCCAGGCTACGAGCAGTACTTC. This gives the protein CASSGLTPGYEQYF.

The genes are TRBV18 and TRBJ2-1, with D unclear. Per germline, CDR1 KGHSH and CDR2 LQKENI. The CDR3 loop spans 16 amino acids. Trimming stripped 1 base from V and 0 bases from J, with 10 bases between. The CDR3 DNA sequence: TGTGCCAGCTCACCACAACAAAAGAACTCCTACAATGAGCAGTTCTTC. Its translation: CASSPQQKNSYNEQFF.

As for this clone: The sample contains more than one DNA sequence encoding this CDR3. V usage is TRBV12-3 or TRBV12-4 and J usage is TRBJ2-5; D might be TRBD1 (5 bases). V shed 5 bases and J shed 5 bases, with 12 bases lying between them. This CDR3 has 13 amino acids. The CDR3 reads CASSLGHGETQYF. CDR3 nucleotide sequence: TGTGCCAGCAGTCTCGGACACGGGGAGACCCAGTACTTC.

The rearrangement uses TRBV7-2 and TRBJ2-1; a possible D gene is TRBD2 (5 bases). This CDR3 contains 13 residues. Germline V lookup: CDR1 SGHTA, CDR2 FQGNSA. Trimming removed 1 base at V and 14 bases at J, with 15 bases between. CDR3 amino acids: CASSLGMAGAEFF. The CDR3 bases are TGTGCCAGCAGCTTAGGCATGGCCGGAGCGGAGTTCTTC.